This T cell receptor (beta chain) was recovered during a study of cytomegalovirus exposure and HLA in healthy donors. The CDR3 has 15 amino acids. Germline V CDR1 and CDR2: MNHEY, SVGAGI. J was trimmed by 5 bases and V by 0 bases; bases with no gene match: 6. Primers for the PCR totalled 60 Vbeta and 13 Jbeta. TCRdb keeps only in-frame clones here, not all; method: immunoSEQ multiplex PCR. The sample consists of some 130,000 clones, 60% to 80% of them appearing once. This clone was seen a single time. The specimen was PBMCs. V gene TRBV6-5 combines with J gene TRBJ2-5; the match to TRBD2 covers 7 bases. The clonotype was recovered from a male donor in good health and CMV-seronegative. DNA of the CDR3: TGTGCCAGCAGTTACTCGTCTAGCGGTGGGGAGACCCAGTACTTC. This gives the protein CASSYSSSGGETQYF.